These 4 T cell receptor beta chains came from one sample sequenced in a study of blood T cell repertoires in COVID-19. TCRdb's table, derived via immunoSEQ multiplex PCR, lists solely in-frame clones and lacks some. The repertoire holds 150,000 or so clones, with more than 75% as singletons. Sequenced material: PBMCs or T cells enriched from blood (not recorded which). The receptors here all came from a woman between 50 and 59 years old who had recovered from COVID-19.

The V call is TRBV6-2 or TRBV6-3, the J call TRBJ2-5, with a tentative D call TRBD2 (6 bases). The germline V gene encodes CDR1 MNHEY and CDR2 SVGEGT. The CDR3 covers 17 residues. Trimming took off 0 bases at V and 2 bases at J, with 16 bases between the two ends. CDR3: CASSYSMVSGGQETQYF. The CDR3 nucleotides are TGTGCCAGCAGTTACTCGATGGTTAGCGGAGGACAAGAGACCCAGTACTTC.

J is TRBJ2-1 and V is TRBV4-3, with TRBD2 as a possible D gene (6 bases). This CDR3 comprises 17 residues. Germline CDR1 is LGHNA and CDR2 is YSLEER. Trimming took off 0 bases at V and 9 bases at J, with 21 bases between the two ends. The chain's CDR3 is CASSQDLVGTAECEQFF. The CDR3 DNA reads as TGCGCCAGCAGCCAAGATTTGGTCGGGACTGCTGAGTGTGAGCAGTTCTTC.

This clone was detected only a few times. V gene TRBV18 combines with J gene TRBJ1-1, with 9 nucleotides matching TRBD1. The CDR3 contains 16 residues. Germline V gene lookup returns CDR1 KGHSH and CDR2 LQKENI. The ends lost 5 bases at V and 5 bases at J; junction bases unmatched: 12. The CDR3 reads CASSEGQGGFRTEAFF. The CDR3 coding sequence is TGTGCCAGCTCAGAGGGACAGGGAGGTTTTAGGACTGAAGCTTTCTTT.

The V call is TRBV6-5, the J call TRBJ2-3; 9 bases map to TRBD2. CDR3 size: 14 residues. In germline, CDR1 is MNHEY, CDR2 SVGAGI. V gave up 10 bases and J gave up 0 bases; unmatched junction bases: 5. In nucleotides, the CDR3 is TGTGCCACAGGGCTAGCGGGAAGCACAGATACGCAGTATTTT. Amino acid sequence: CATGLAGSTDTQYF.